Listed below are T cell receptor beta chains from one sample, sequenced in a study of cytomegalovirus exposure and HLA in healthy donors. Method: immunoSEQ multiplex PCR; TCRdb's copy keeps in-frame clones and lacks some. Among around 170,000 clones listed, over 80% were seen once. Material for sequencing was PBMCs. The receptors come from a man aged 40-50 years in good health and CMV-seropositive. Both conserved end residues are part of each CDR3. The D gene is left open where the match is weak. Clone size appears in some rows only: once, few, many, or a class for an expanded clone.

D	size	V	J	CDR3	DNA
TRBD2	once	TRBV28	TRBJ2-3	CASRAGGTDTQYF	TGTGCCAGCAGAGCGGGGGGCACAGATACGCAGTATTTT
-	-	TRBV9	TRBJ1-1	CASSVGGVNAEAFF	TGTGCCAGCAGCGTCGGGGGGGTTAACGCTGAAGCTTTCTTT
TRBD2	few	TRBV29-1	TRBJ2-1	CSVSMRGSTSGGPNEQFF	TGCAGCGTCTCGATGCGGGGTAGTACTAGCGGGGGGCCCAATGAGCAGTTCTTC
TRBD1	-	TRBV7-2	TRBJ1-2	CASSLDRGSGYTF	TGTGCCAGCAGCTTGGACAGGGGCTCGGGCTACACCTTC
-	-	TRBV11-2	TRBJ2-1	CASSLVVGNEQFF	TGTGCCAGCAGCTTAGTGGTCGGGAATGAGCAGTTCTTC
-	once	TRBV5-1	TRBJ2-7	CASSYRGGSYEQYF	TGCGCCAGCAGTTACAGGGGGGGCTCCTACGAGCAGTACTTC
TRBD2	-	TRBV7-9	TRBJ2-2	CASSLRGGITGELFF	TGTGCCAGCAGCTTACGGGGGGGGATCACCGGGGAGCTGTTTTTT
-	-	TRBV6-5	TRBJ2-1	CASGRESSYNEQFF	TGTGCCAGCGGGAGAGAAAGCTCCTACAATGAGCAGTTCTTC
TRBD1	-	TRBV7-9	TRBJ2-7	CASSKDRGYEQYF	TGTGCCAGCAGCAAGGACAGGGGGTACGAGCAGTACTTC
TRBD2	-	TRBV5-4	TRBJ2-5	CASSTSGGAEETQYF	TGTGCCAGCAGTACTAGCGGGGGGGCCGAAGAGACCCAGTACTTC
-	-	TRBV14	TRBJ2-5	CASSQAWETQYF	TGTGCCAGCAGCCAGGCCTGGGAGACCCAGTACTTC
TRBD2	-	TRBV29-1	TRBJ2-3	CSVLVGGSADTQYF	TGCAGCGTCCTCGTGGGGGGGTCGGCCGATACGCAGTATTTT
-	-	TRBV7-2	TRBJ2-7	CASSPPGLSSYEQYF	TGTGCCAGCAGCCCCCCGGGACTCAGCTCCTACGAGCAGTACTTC
-	-	TRBV6-5	TRBJ1-1	CASSYSGENTEAFF	TGTGCCAGCAGTTACTCGGGCGAGAACACTGAAGCTTTCTTT
TRBD1	-	TRBV5-4	TRBJ2-2	CASSLVGTGVTGELFF	TGTGCCAGCAGCTTAGTTGGGACAGGGGTTACCGGGGAGCTGTTTTTT
-	once	TRBV19	TRBJ2-1	CASSPQEDSLYNEQFF	TGTGCCAGTAGTCCCCAAGAGGACAGTCTCTACAATGAGCAGTTCTTC
-	-	TRBV7-2	TRBJ1-1	CASSQETGNTEAFF	TGTGCCAGCAGCCAAGAGACAGGGAACACTGAAGCTTTCTTT
-	-	TRBV7-8	TRBJ2-5	CASSLPPETQYF	TGTGCCAGCAGCTTACCTCCGGAGACCCAGTACTTC
-	-	TRBV19	TRBJ1-1	CASSNRAQGTEAFF	TGTGCCAGTAGTAACCGGGCGCAGGGGACTGAAGCTTTCTTT
-	-	TRBV12-5	TRBJ2-3	CASGFVIGTQYF	TGTGCTAGTGGTTTCGTAATCGGTACGCAGTATTTT
TRBD1	-	TRBV9	TRBJ1-4	CASSSGQGAEKLFF	TGTGCCAGCAGCTCGGGACAGGGGGCAGAAAAACTGTTTTTT
TRBD1	-	TRBV19	TRBJ1-5	CASRSDRAASNQPQHF	TGTGCCAGTAGAAGTGACAGGGCTGCGAGCAATCAGCCCCAGCATTTT
-	few	TRBV27	TRBJ1-3	CASSLMSSGNTIYF	TGTGCCAGCAGTTTAATGTCATCTGGAAACACCATATATTTT
-	-	TRBV9	TRBJ2-1	CASSVDVGGPNNEQFF	TGTGCCAGCAGCGTCGACGTGGGGGGGCCCAACAATGAGCAGTTCTTC
-	-	TRBV12-2	TRBJ2-1	CASRLDVGGNEQFF	TGTGCAAGTCGCTTAGACGTGGGGGGCAATGAGCAGTTCTTC
TRBD1	few	TRBV10-3	TRBJ2-7	CAIRGAGTGNEQYF	TGTGCCATCAGGGGGGCCGGGACAGGGAACGAGCAGTACTTC
TRBD1	-	TRBV9	TRBJ2-7	CASSVGADRVAYEQYF	TGTGCCAGCAGCGTAGGCGCGGACAGGGTTGCCTACGAGCAGTACTTC
TRBD1	-	TRBV4-3	TRBJ2-2	CASSQGQGANTGELFF	TGCGCCAGCAGCCAAGGACAGGGGGCGAACACCGGGGAGCTGTTTTTT